This TCR beta chain originates from a study of blood T cell repertoires in COVID-19. On the study more broadly: Samples taken during acute and convalescent COVID-19 were collected in the United States, Italy and Spain.

CDR1 and CDR2 from the germline V gene are SGHTA and FQGNSA. After removal of 5 bases from V and 2 bases from J, the junction contained 8 bases not matched to a gene. The CDR3 is 16 amino acids. In the original processing: Estimated nucleated cell counts came from reference gene primer amplification. Assay used: immunoSEQ multiplex PCR; TCRdb lists only in-frame clones, some missing. V, J and clone size derive from that table, while D and trimming were established from the DNA sequence. The sample shows about 480,000 clones, more than 75% of them seen only once. The clonotype comes from a woman aged 40 to 50 who had recovered from COVID-19. Sequences were obtained from PBMCs or T cells enriched from blood (not recorded which). The genes are TRBV7-2 and TRBJ2-5; 10 bases are shared with TRBD1. In DNA form, the CDR3 reads TGTGCCAGCAGCCCCAGACAGGGGGCTAGACAAGAGACCCAGTACTTC. Protein: CASSPRQGARQETQYF.